This entry lists 3 T cell receptor beta chains sequenced from one sample in a study of blood T cell repertoires in COVID-19. The assay was immunoSEQ multiplex PCR, and TCRdb's table has in-frame clones only and misses some. The sample gives about 250,000 clones, over 65% of which show up once; around 3.4% is in the top ten. The sequencing sample was made of peripheral blood. The receptor set was obtained from a woman older than 75 with acute or convalescent COVID-19.

CDR3 protein: CASSQAGETQYF. CDR3 nucleotides: TGTGCCAGCAGCCAAGCAGGAGAGACCCAGTACTTC. This chain connects TRBV14 to TRBJ2-5; D not certain. There are 12 residues in the CDR3. V lost 1 base and J 4 bases, leaving 4 bases between the germline ends. In germline, CDR1 is SGHDN, CDR2 FVKESK.

V gene TRBV19 combines with J gene TRBJ2-6; D possibly corresponds to TRBD1 (5 bases). The V and J ends lost 3 bases and 2 bases respectively, with 17 bases between them. This CDR3 is 18 amino acids long. CDR1 and CDR2 (germline): LNHDA, SQIVND (reference sequence). The CDR3 loop reads CASSITIGASPGANVLTF. CDR3 DNA: TGTGCCAGTAGTATTACCATAGGGGCCTCCCCTGGGGCCAACGTCCTGACTTTC.

The rearrangement uses TRBV10-3 and TRBJ2-7, with 12 bases matching TRBD2. V lost 6 bases, J lost 0 bases, and 3 bases stayed unmatched. In germline, CDR1 is ENHRY, CDR2 SYGVKD. CDR3 length: 15 amino acids. CDR3 sequence: CAIRPSGGVSYEQYF. The CDR3 region has the DNA TGTGCCATCAGGCCTAGCGGGGGGGTCTCCTACGAGCAGTACTTC.